The 15 T cell receptor beta chains below all came from one sample that was sequenced in a study of vaccination and CD4 T cells after COVID-19. The Oncomine TCR Beta short-read assay was what sequenced the DNA obtained from cultured CD4+ T cells. A single record per CDR3 protein comes from TCRdb applying MiXCR to the PCR reads. There are under 20,000 distinct CDR3 sequences in the sample; over 60% occur only once, and 17% lies in the top ten. The treatment was: roughly 10-day PBMC culture with coronavirus spike peptide pools or control peptides (ViraFEST assay). Their recognized antigens are unknown. The input for sequencing was CD4+ T cells from blood, cultured in vitro, taken after SARS-CoV-2 vaccination. The receptors stem from a human donor who received a COVID-19 vaccine.

The V call is TRBV7-2, the J call TRBJ2-3; 8 bases are a match to TRBD2. The junction had 5 bases not matched to a gene; V was cut back by 3 bases and J by 0 bases. This CDR3 comprises 16 residues. Germline CDR1 reads SGHTA; CDR2 reads FQGNSA. As DNA, the CDR3 is TGTGCCAGCAGCTTGAATCGGGGGGGGAGCACAGATACGCAGTATTTT. This gives the protein CASSLNRGGSTDTQYF. The variable domain in full, completed from reference TRBV7-2 and TRBJ2-3, reads GAGVSQSPSNKVTEKGKDVELRCDPISGHTALYWYRQSLGQGLEFLIYFQGNSAPDKSGLPSDRFSAERTGGSVSTLTIQRTQQEDSAVYLCASSLNRGGSTDTQYFGPGTRLTVL.

The rearrangement links TRBV2 to TRBJ2-7; 8 positions match TRBD1. The CDR3 is 18 residues long. The trim removed 8 bases at V and 0 bases at J, leaving 18 bases unmatched. Germline CDR1 reads SNHLY; CDR2 reads FYNNEI. The CDR3 bases are TGTGCCAGCGGCGACAGGGGATCGGCCGCGAGGAGCTCCTACGAGCAGTACTTC. It yields the protein CASGDRGSAARSSYEQYF.

Of note for this clonotype: One junction end does not reproduce the germline sequence, and a read error may be involved. This chain connects TRBV5-5 to TRBJ1-6, with TRBD1 matching over 8 bases. Germline CDR1 is SGHKS and CDR2 is YYEKEE (reference sequence). The CDR3 covers 15 residues. The CDR3 DNA reads as TGCGCCAGCAGCTTGGCCCTGACAGGGGATTCACCCCTCCACTTT. Protein: CASSLALTGDSPLHF. The whole variable domain, remainder taken from reference TRBV5-5 and TRBJ1-6, is DAGVTQSPTHLIKTRGQQVTLRCSPISGHKSVSWYQQVLGQGPQFIFQYYEKEERGRGNFPDRFSARQFPNYSSELNVNALLLGDSALYLCASSLALTGDSPLHFGNGTRLTVT.

The V gene is TRBV7-2, the J gene TRBJ2-5, with 10 bases lining up with TRBD2. The ends lost 5 bases at V and 5 bases at J; junction bases unmatched: 8. This CDR3 comprises 15 residues. Germline-derived CDR1 and CDR2 are SGHTA and FQGNSA. CDR3 sequence (DNA): TGTGCCAGCAGCCTCCGGACTAGCGGTAGGGAGACCCAGTACTTC. This codes for CASSLRTSGRETQYF.

The table lists this clonotype with a few counts. V usage is TRBV20-1 and J usage is TRBJ2-5, with D perhaps matching TRBD1 (5 bases). CDR3 size: 13 residues. Germline CDR1 reads DFQATT; CDR2 reads SNEGSKA (reference sequence). Trimming took off 1 base at V and 1 base at J, with 7 bases between the two ends. This CDR3 reads CSARGQFQETQYF. In nucleotides, the CDR3 is TGCAGTGCTAGAGGACAGTTCCAAGAGACCCAGTACTTC.

This chain links TRBV15 with TRBJ1-2, with D possibly TRBD1 on 5 matching bases. CDR1 LNHNV and CDR2 YYDKDF come from the germline V gene (reference sequence). Trimming took off 0 bases at V and 6 bases at J, with 8 bases between the two ends. The CDR3 contains 13 residues. CDR3 in amino acids: CATSREEGDGYTF. In DNA, the CDR3 is TGTGCCACCAGCAGAGAGGAAGGGGATGGCTACACCTTC.

This clonotype was detected only a few times. The CDR3 region is CSARNPGQGQPQHF. CDR3 DNA: TGCAGTGCTAGAAATCCGGGACAAGGCCAGCCCCAGCATTTT. This chain connects TRBV20-1 to TRBJ1-5; perhaps TRBD1 as D (6 bases). CDR1 and CDR2 from the germline V gene are DFQATT and SNEGSKA (reference sequence). V lost 2 bases to trimming and J lost 7 bases, with 15 bases between them. This CDR3 comprises 14 residues.

J is TRBJ1-5 and V is TRBV27, with no clear D. The CDR3 has 15 residues. In germline, CDR1 is MNHEY, CDR2 SMNVEV (reference sequence). Trimming took off 3 bases at V and 4 bases at J, with 13 bases between the two ends. Here the CDR3 DNA reads TGTGCCAGCAGTTTGGGTAGGGTGGGAAATCAGCCCCAGCATTTT. The encoded protein is CASSLGRVGNQPQHF.

J is TRBJ1-2 and V is TRBV18; no clear D. Germline assignment: CDR1 KGHSH and CDR2 LQKENI. Deletions cut 1 base from V and 7 bases from J, with 7 bases between. The CDR3 consists of 12 residues. CDR3 amino acids: CASSPLAGGYTF. The DNA of the CDR3 is TGTGCCAGCTCACCACTGGCGGGTGGCTACACCTTC.

This clonotype was observed a handful of times. V usage is TRBV7-9 and J usage is TRBJ1-2; D gene ambiguous. Germline values: CDR1 SEHNR, CDR2 FQNEAQ (reference sequence). Trimming removed 1 base from V and 4 bases from J, with 4 bases in between. The CDR3 has 12 amino acids. Here the CDR3 DNA reads TGTGCCAGCAGCTTAGACGGCTATGGCTACACCTTC. Translated, it gives CASSLDGYGYTF. The full variable domain, completed using reference TRBV7-9 and TRBJ1-2, is DTGVSQNPRHKITKRGQNVTFRCDPISEHNRLYWYRQTLGQGPEFLTYFQNEAQLEKSRLLSDRFSAERPKGSFSTLEIQRTEQGDSAMYLCASSLDGYGYTFGSGTRLTVV.

The chain has TRBV5-4 and TRBJ1-2; tentatively, D is TRBD1 (6 bases). Per germline, CDR1 SGHNT and CDR2 YYREEE (reference sequence). V was cut by 4 bases and J by 6 bases, with 19 bases left in between. The CDR3 spans 15 residues. As DNA, the CDR3 is TGTGCCAGCAGCCATCCCTCCGGGGGGCGCGATGGCTACACCTTC. It is translated as CASSHPSGGRDGYTF.

This chain links TRBV24-1 with TRBJ1-2; no definite D call. Germline CDR1 reads KGHDR; CDR2 reads SFDVKD. This CDR3 contains 14 residues. The V and J ends lost 4 bases and 7 bases respectively, with 15 bases between them. CDR3 bases: TGTGCCACCAGTGACCCACCAGATATCGCTGGCTACACCTTC. It specifies CATSDPPDIAGYTF.

The V call is TRBV2, the J call TRBJ1-2; a possible D gene is TRBD1 (5 bases). Looked up from germline, CDR1 is SNHLY and CDR2 is FYNNEI. The V end was cut by 6 bases, the J end by 7 bases, with 12 bases between. The CDR3 has 12 amino acids. The CDR3 spells CASRADRFGYTF. DNA for the CDR3: TGTGCCAGCAGGGCAGACAGATTTGGCTACACCTTC.

The V gene is TRBV5-1, the J gene TRBJ1-1; 8 nucleotides line up with TRBD1. CDR3 length: 13 amino acids. V was pared by 5 bases and J by 4 bases, with 4 bases of the junction left unmatched. Germline V lookup: CDR1 SGHRS, CDR2 YFSETQ. CDR3 sequence reads: CASSSTGGTEAFF. In DNA, the CDR3 is TGCGCCAGCAGTTCTACAGGGGGCACTGAAGCTTTCTTT.

V and J are TRBV24-1 and TRBJ2-5; weak D call: TRBD1 (5 bases). Trimming cost V 5 bases and J 1 base, with 13 bases left between them. Per germline, CDR1 KGHDR and CDR2 SFDVKD. The CDR3 totals 15 residues. The CDR3 is CATSARQNIQETQYF. CDR3 DNA sequence: TGTGCCACCAGTGCCAGACAGAACATCCAAGAGACCCAGTACTTC.